Listed below are T cell receptor beta chains from one sample, sequenced in a study of T cells in Graves' hyperthyroidism and ophthalmopathy. TCRdb re-analysed the multiplex PCR reads in MiXCR, keeping a single row per CDR3 protein. The sample records 600,000 to 900,000 distinct CDR3 sequences, about 15% being singletons. The specimen was blood. Receptors originate from a man in his late teens or twenties with Graves' hyperthyroidism. The CDR3 runs from the conserved cysteine through the conserved F or W. The D gene is left open where the match is weak. Size values are once, few and many counts, or a class for expanded clones, and some rows have none.

V gene: TRBV28; J gene: TRBJ2-7; D gene: -; CDR3 length: 14; clone size: many; CDR3 DNA: TGTGCCAGCAGTTTTTTTCTGGGGGCGAGTGAGCAGTACTTC; CDR3 protein: CASSFFLGASEQYF
V gene: TRBV24-1; J gene: TRBJ2-3; D gene: -; CDR3 length: 14; clone size: many; CDR3 DNA: TGTGCCACCAGTGAATCTAGTCACACAGATACGCAGTATTTT; CDR3 protein: CATSESSHTDTQYF
V gene: TRBV5-6; J gene: TRBJ1-2; D gene: -; CDR3 length: 14; clone size: -; CDR3 DNA: TGTGCCAGCAGCTGGGATCGGGGACTGGTTGGCTACACCTTC; CDR3 protein: CASSWDRGLVGYTF
V gene: TRBV2; J gene: TRBJ2-5; D gene: TRBD2; CDR3 length: 13; clone size: many; CDR3 DNA: TGTGCCAGCGCTCGGGGACTAGGAGAGACCCAGTACTTC; CDR3 protein: CASARGLGETQYF
V gene: TRBV29-1; J gene: TRBJ1-1; D gene: TRBD1; CDR3 length: 14; clone size: -; CDR3 DNA: TGCAGCGTTGAAGACACAGGGGGCGCGGATGAAGCTTTCTTT; CDR3 protein: CSVEDTGGADEAFF
V gene: TRBV10-3; J gene: TRBJ1-4; D gene: TRBD1; CDR3 length: 16; clone size: once; CDR3 DNA: TGTGCCATCAGTGACACTCTAGGACAGGGGGAAGAAAAACTGTTTTTT; CDR3 protein: CAISDTLGQGEEKLFF
V gene: TRBV27; J gene: TRBJ2-4; D gene: TRBD2; CDR3 length: 15; clone size: few; CDR3 DNA: TGTGCCAGCAGTTTCTCCCGGGGGGTTGGAAACATTCAGTACTTC; CDR3 protein: CASSFSRGVGNIQYF
V gene: TRBV20-1; J gene: TRBJ1-5; D gene: -; CDR3 length: 15; clone size: -; CDR3 DNA: TGCAGTGCCCCAAGGGGTCGGGGATCCAATCAGCCCCAGCATTTT; CDR3 protein: CSAPRGRGSNQPQHF
V gene: TRBV28; J gene: TRBJ1-1; D gene: TRBD1; CDR3 length: 15; clone size: few; CDR3 DNA: TGTGCCAGCAGTTTATTGGGGACAGGGAACACTGAAGCTTTCTTT; CDR3 protein: CASSLLGTGNTEAFF
V gene: TRBV12-3/TRBV12-4; J gene: TRBJ2-2; D gene: TRBD2; CDR3 length: 14; clone size: many; CDR3 DNA: TGTGCCAGCAGTTTTCGGGAGGACACCGGGGAGCTGTTTTTT; CDR3 protein: CASSFREDTGELFF
V gene: TRBV29-1; J gene: TRBJ2-2; D gene: TRBD2; CDR3 length: 17; clone size: -; CDR3 DNA: TGCAGCGCGACGACTAGCGGGAGGCCGAAGGACACCGGGGAGCTGTTTTTT; CDR3 protein: CSATTSGRPKDTGELFF
V gene: TRBV12-3/TRBV12-4; J gene: TRBJ1-5; D gene: TRBD1; CDR3 length: 15; clone size: many; CDR3 DNA: TGTGCCAGCAGTTTGAGCCAGGGGGCCAATCAGCCCCAGCATTTT; CDR3 protein: CASSLSQGANQPQHF
V gene: TRBV28; J gene: TRBJ2-7; D gene: -; CDR3 length: 14; clone size: many; CDR3 DNA: TGTGCCAGCAGTTTATCAAGGGGCGCGTACGAGCAGTACTTC; CDR3 protein: CASSLSRGAYEQYF
V gene: TRBV6-6; J gene: TRBJ2-5; D gene: -; CDR3 length: 16; clone size: -; CDR3 DNA: TGTGCCAGCAGTTACTCGGGTGGGCCAGGGGGGGAGACCCAGTACTTC; CDR3 protein: CASSYSGGPGGETQYF
V gene: TRBV6-2/TRBV6-3; J gene: TRBJ2-1; D gene: -; CDR3 length: 13; clone size: -; CDR3 DNA: TGTGCCAGCACTAACCGGGCCAACAATGAGCAGTTCTTC; CDR3 protein: CASTNRANNEQFF
V gene: TRBV28; J gene: TRBJ2-3; D gene: TRBD2; CDR3 length: 13; clone size: many; CDR3 DNA: TGTGCCACAAATAGGGACTACACAGATACGCAGTATTTT; CDR3 protein: CATNRDYTDTQYF
V gene: TRBV2; J gene: TRBJ2-7; D gene: TRBD1; CDR3 length: 15; clone size: few; CDR3 DNA: TGTGCCAGCAGCCACGACAGGGATCCATCCTACGAGCAGTACTTC; CDR3 protein: CASSHDRDPSYEQYF
V gene: TRBV12-3/TRBV12-4; J gene: TRBJ2-2; D gene: TRBD2; CDR3 length: 13; clone size: -; CDR3 DNA: TGTGCCCGTAGCGGGAGGGCCACCGGGGAGCTGTTTTTT; CDR3 protein: CARSGRATGELFF
V gene: TRBV27; J gene: TRBJ1-4; D gene: -; CDR3 length: 16; clone size: -; CDR3 DNA: TGTGCCAGCAGTTCGACGACCCGGGCAACTAATGAAAAACTGTTTTTT; CDR3 protein: CASSSTTRATNEKLFF
V gene: TRBV3-1; J gene: TRBJ1-1; D gene: -; CDR3 length: 13; clone size: many; CDR3 DNA: TGTGCCAGCAGCTATCAGGTAAACACTGAAGCTTTCTTT; CDR3 protein: CASSYQVNTEAFF
V gene: TRBV12-3/TRBV12-4; J gene: TRBJ2-5; D gene: TRBD2; CDR3 length: 14; clone size: many; CDR3 DNA: TGTGCCAGCAGTTTAGGGACTAGCGGGAGGGGAGGGTACTTC; CDR3 protein: CASSLGTSGRGGYF
V gene: TRBV7-8; J gene: TRBJ1-5; D gene: -; CDR3 length: 15; clone size: -; CDR3 DNA: TGTGCCAGCAGCTTAGAGTGGAGGGGCAATCAGCCCCAGCATTTT; CDR3 protein: CASSLEWRGNQPQHF
V gene: TRBV6-2/TRBV6-3; J gene: TRBJ2-7; D gene: TRBD1; CDR3 length: 14; clone size: many; CDR3 DNA: TGTGCCAGCAGTTACACAGGGGGTCGGGGCGAGCAGTACTTC; CDR3 protein: CASSYTGGRGEQYF
V gene: TRBV29-1; J gene: TRBJ1-1; D gene: TRBD1; CDR3 length: 17; clone size: few; CDR3 DNA: TGCAGCGTCCCCCGACAGGGACGGTGGGGCGTGAACACTGAAGCTTTCTTT; CDR3 protein: CSVPRQGRWGVNTEAFF
V gene: TRBV5-5; J gene: TRBJ2-7; D gene: TRBD1; CDR3 length: 14; clone size: many; CDR3 DNA: TGTGCCAGCAGCTTGGGTAGACAGGGGTCCGAGCAGTACTTC; CDR3 protein: CASSLGRQGSEQYF
V gene: TRBV4-1; J gene: TRBJ2-7; D gene: TRBD2; CDR3 length: 18; clone size: -; CDR3 DNA: TGCGCCAGCAGCCAGCCCTCGGGGGTAGCGGGAGTGCCCTACGAGCAGTACTTC; CDR3 protein: CASSQPSGVAGVPYEQYF
V gene: TRBV7-9; J gene: TRBJ2-3; D gene: TRBD2; CDR3 length: 16; clone size: many; CDR3 DNA: TGTGCCAGCAGCTTAAGGGCTAGCGGGGGCACAGATACGCAGTATTTT; CDR3 protein: CASSLRASGGTDTQYF
V gene: TRBV28; J gene: TRBJ1-5; D gene: -; CDR3 length: 16; clone size: many; CDR3 DNA: TGTGCCAGCAGTTTTGTCGGGCGCCCGGGCAATCAGCCCCAGCATTTT; CDR3 protein: CASSFVGRPGNQPQHF
V gene: TRBV12-3/TRBV12-4; J gene: TRBJ2-7; D gene: -; CDR3 length: 15; clone size: many; CDR3 DNA: TGTGCCAGCAGCCCCCCTCGTTCTAGCTCCTACGAGCAGTACTTC; CDR3 protein: CASSPPRSSSYEQYF
V gene: TRBV19; J gene: TRBJ2-3; D gene: -; CDR3 length: 17; clone size: few; CDR3 DNA: TGTGCCAGTAGTATAGGAGTAGCCCTTCTTAGCACAGATACGCAGTATTTT; CDR3 protein: CASSIGVALLSTDTQYF
V gene: TRBV27; J gene: TRBJ1-6; D gene: -; CDR3 length: 15; clone size: -; CDR3 DNA: TGTGCCAGCAGTTCAACACGGGTCGGCCTTTCACCCCTCCACTTT; CDR3 protein: CASSSTRVGLSPLHF